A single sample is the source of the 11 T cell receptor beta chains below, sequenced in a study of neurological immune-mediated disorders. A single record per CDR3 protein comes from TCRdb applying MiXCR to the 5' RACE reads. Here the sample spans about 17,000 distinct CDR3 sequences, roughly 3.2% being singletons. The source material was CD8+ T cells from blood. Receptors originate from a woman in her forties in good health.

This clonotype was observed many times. This CDR3 reads CASSLAGTSYEQYF. Written as DNA, the CDR3 is TGTGCCAGCAGCTTAGCAGGGACCTCCTACGAGCAGTACTTC. This chain links TRBV7-2 with TRBJ2-7, with D perhaps assigned TRBD1 or TRBD2 (5 bases each). Trimming removed 0 bases at V and 0 bases at J, with 6 bases between. Per the germline V gene, CDR1 is SGHTA and CDR2 is FQGNSA. The CDR3 is made up of 14 amino acids.

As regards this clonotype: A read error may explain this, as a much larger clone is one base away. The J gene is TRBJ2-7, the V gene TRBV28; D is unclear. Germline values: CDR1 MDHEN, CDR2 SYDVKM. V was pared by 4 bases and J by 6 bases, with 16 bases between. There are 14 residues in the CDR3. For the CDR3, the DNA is TGTGCCAGCAGTTCCGAGAGGTCCCGGTCCGAGCAGTACTTC. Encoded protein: CASSSERSRSEQYF. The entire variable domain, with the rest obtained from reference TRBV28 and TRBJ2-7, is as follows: DVKVTQSSRYLVKRTGEKVFLECVQDMDHENMFWYRQDPGLGLRLIYFSYDVKMKEKGDIPEGYSVSREKKERFSLILESASTNQTSMYLCASSSERSRSEQYFGPGTRLTVT.

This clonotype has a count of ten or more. CDR3 sequence: CATSKGQWETQYF. The DNA of the CDR3 is TGTGCCACCAGTAAGGGACAGTGGGAGACCCAGTACTTC. The chain joins TRBV24-1 to TRBJ2-5; TRBD1 matches 7 bases. With V trimmed by 6 bases and J by 5 bases, 5 bases remained unmatched. The CDR3 extends over 13 amino acids. CDR1 and CDR2 (germline): KGHDR, SFDVKD.

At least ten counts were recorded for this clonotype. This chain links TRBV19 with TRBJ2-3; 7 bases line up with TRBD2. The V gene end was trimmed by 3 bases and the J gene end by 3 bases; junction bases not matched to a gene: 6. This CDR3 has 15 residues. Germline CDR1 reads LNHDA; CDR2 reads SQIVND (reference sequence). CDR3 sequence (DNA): TGTGCCAGTAGTATCCTTGCGGGAGAAACAGATACGCAGTATTTT. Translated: CASSILAGETDTQYF.

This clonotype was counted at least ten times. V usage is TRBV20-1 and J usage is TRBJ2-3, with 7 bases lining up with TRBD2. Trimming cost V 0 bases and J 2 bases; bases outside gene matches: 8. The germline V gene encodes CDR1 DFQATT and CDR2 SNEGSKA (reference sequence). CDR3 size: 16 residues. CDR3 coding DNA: TGCAGTGCTAGAGATCTGGGAGGGTGGGACACAGATACGCAGTATTTT. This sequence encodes CSARDLGGWDTDTQYF.

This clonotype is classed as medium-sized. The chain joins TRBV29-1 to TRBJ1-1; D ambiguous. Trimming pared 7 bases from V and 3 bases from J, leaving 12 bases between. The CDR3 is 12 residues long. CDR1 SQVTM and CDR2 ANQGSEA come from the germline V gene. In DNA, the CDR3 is TGCAGCGCCCGTATTAGGGACACTGAAGCTTTCTTT. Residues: CSARIRDTEAFF.

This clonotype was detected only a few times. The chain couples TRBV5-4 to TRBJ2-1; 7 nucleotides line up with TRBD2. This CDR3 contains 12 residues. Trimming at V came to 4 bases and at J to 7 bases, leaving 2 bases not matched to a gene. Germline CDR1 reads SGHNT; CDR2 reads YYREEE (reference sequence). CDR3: CASSPGLNEQFF. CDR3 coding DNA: TGTGCCAGCAGCCCGGGACTAAATGAGCAGTTCTTC.

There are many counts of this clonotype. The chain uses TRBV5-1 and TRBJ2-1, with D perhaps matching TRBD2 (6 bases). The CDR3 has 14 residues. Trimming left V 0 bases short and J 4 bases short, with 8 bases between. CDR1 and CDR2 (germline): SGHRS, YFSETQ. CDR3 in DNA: TGCGCCAGCAGCTTGGAGACTAGTTACAATGAGCAGTTCTTC. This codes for CASSLETSYNEQFF.

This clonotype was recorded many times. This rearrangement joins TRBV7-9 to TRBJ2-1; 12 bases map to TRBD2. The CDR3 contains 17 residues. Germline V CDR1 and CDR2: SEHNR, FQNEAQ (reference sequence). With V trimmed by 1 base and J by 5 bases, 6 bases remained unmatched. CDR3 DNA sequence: TGTGCCAGCAGCTTAGTCTCCTCTAGCGGGAGGGACAATGAGCAGTTCTTC. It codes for CASSLVSSSGRDNEQFF. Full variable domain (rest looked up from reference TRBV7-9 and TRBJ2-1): DTGVSQNPRHKITKRGQNVTFRCDPISEHNRLYWYRQTLGQGPEFLTYFQNEAQLEKSRLLSDRFSAERPKGSFSTLEIQRTEQGDSAMYLCASSLVSSSGRDNEQFFGPGTRLTVL.

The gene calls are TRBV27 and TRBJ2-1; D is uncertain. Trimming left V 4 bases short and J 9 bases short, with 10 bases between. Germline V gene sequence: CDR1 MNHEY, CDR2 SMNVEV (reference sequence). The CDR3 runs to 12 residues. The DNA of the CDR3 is TGTGCCAGCAGTTCCGGACGCACTGAGCAGTTCTTC. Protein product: CASSSGRTEQFF.

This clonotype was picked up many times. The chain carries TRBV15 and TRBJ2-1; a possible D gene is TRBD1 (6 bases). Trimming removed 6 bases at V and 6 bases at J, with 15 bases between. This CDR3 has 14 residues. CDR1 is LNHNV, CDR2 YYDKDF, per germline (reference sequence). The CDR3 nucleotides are TGTGCCACCAGTTCTAACAGGGCCCTCAATGAGCAGTTCTTC. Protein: CATSSNRALNEQFF.